This passage covers 17 T cell receptor beta chains from one sample sequenced in a study of CD8 T cells in ankylosing spondylitis. TCRdb fed the 5' RACE reads into MiXCR, producing one record per CDR3 protein. Among hundreds of thousands of distinct CDR3 sequences, roughly 25% were seen once, and the ten largest hold around 6.3%. Specimen: blood, either unsorted or a sorted T cell fraction (not recorded which). The receptors here all came from a male donor with ankylosing spondylitis or in good health (not recorded which).

Only a few counts were recorded for this clonotype. This sequence joins TRBV20-1 and TRBJ1-2; D unresolved. The CDR3 runs 12 residues. V was cut by 5 bases and J by 8 bases, with 15 bases left in between. The germline V gene has CDR1 DFQATT and CDR2 SNEGSKA (reference sequence). Here the CDR3 reads CSAPGPPGGYTF. The CDR3 DNA reads as TGCAGTGCTCCGGGTCCGCCTGGGGGCTACACCTTC.

A few counts support this clonotype. V gene TRBV20-1 combines with J gene TRBJ2-7, with 8 bases that match TRBD2. Germline CDR1 reads DFQATT; CDR2 reads SNEGSKA (reference sequence). V gave up 3 bases and J gave up 7 bases; unmatched junction bases: 8. The CDR3 has 13 amino acids. The CDR3 DNA sequence: TGCAGTGCTAGTACGGGAGGGCCGAGGGAGCAGTACTTC. This translates into CSASTGGPREQYF.

The gene calls are TRBV29-1 and TRBJ1-1, with no clear D. Per germline, CDR1 SQVTM and CDR2 ANQGSEA. The ends were cut back, 3 bases at V and 9 bases at J, with 14 bases in the middle. The CDR3 spans 12 residues. CDR3: CSVDWKAAKAFF. CDR3 coding DNA: TGCAGCGTTGATTGGAAGGCCGCTAAAGCTTTCTTT. Looking up the rest from reference TRBV29-1 and TRBJ1-1 gives the full variable domain: SAVISQKPSRDICQRGTSLTIQCQVDSQVTMMFWYRQQPGQSLTLIATANQGSEATYESGFVIDKFPISRPNLTFSTLTVSNMSPEDSSIYLCSVDWKAAKAFFGQGTRLTVV.

This clonotype showed up just a few times. The rearrangement uses TRBV5-4 and TRBJ2-3, with 7 bases aligning to TRBD1. J gave up 3 bases and V 4 bases, and 11 bases lay outside the gene matches. The CDR3 contains 16 residues. Per germline, CDR1 SGHNT and CDR2 YYREEE (reference sequence). The CDR3 spells CASSAPTGIETDTQYF. The CDR3, as DNA: TGTGCCAGCAGCGCCCCGACAGGGATCGAAACAGATACGCAGTATTTT.

The chain uses TRBV7-2 and TRBJ1-5; tentatively, D is TRBD1 (6 bases). This CDR3 comprises 15 residues. CDR1 is SGHTA, CDR2 FQGNSA, per germline. The ends were cut back, 5 bases at V and 2 bases at J, with 13 bases in the middle. The CDR3 protein is CASSLTGSCNQPQHF. CDR3 DNA: TGTGCCAGCAGCCTTACAGGGTCTTGCAATCAGCCCCAGCATTTT.

This clonotype turned up a few times. The CDR3, as DNA: TGCAGTGCTAATCAGCCCCAGCATTTT. Translating gives CSANQPQHF. V and J are TRBV20-1 and TRBJ1-5, with D hard to call. In germline, CDR1 is DFQATT, CDR2 SNEGSKA (reference sequence). V dropped 4 bases and J dropped 5 bases, with 0 bases sitting between them. This CDR3 comprises 9 residues.

Here the CDR3 DNA reads TGTGCCAGCAGCTTGGACGGGCAGCCAAATGAAAAACTGTTTTTT. Translating gives CASSLDGQPNEKLFF. The chain recombines TRBV5-5 with TRBJ1-4; D not certain. The CDR3 is 15 amino acids. Trimming left V 0 bases short and J 5 bases short, with 11 bases between. The germline V gene encodes CDR1 SGHKS and CDR2 YYEKEE (reference sequence).

V and J are TRBV20-1 and TRBJ1-2, with D tentatively TRBD1 (5 bases). Germline V gene lookup returns CDR1 DFQATT and CDR2 SNEGSKA (reference sequence). CDR3 length: 12 residues. Trimming took off 3 bases at V and 3 bases at J, with 8 bases between the two ends. The CDR3 spells CSARTADYGYTF. The CDR3 coding sequence is TGCAGTGCTAGGACAGCTGACTATGGCTACACCTTC.

This clonotype was counted between two and nine times. The chain is built from TRBV6-1 and TRBJ1-2, with D possibly matching TRBD1 (6 bases). Trimming shortened V by 8 bases and J by 6 bases, and 19 bases separated the two germline ends. The germline gives CDR1 MNHNS, CDR2 SASEGT. CDR3 length: 14 residues. CDR3 amino acids: CASVGTPFSNGYTF. Written as DNA, the CDR3 is TGTGCCAGCGTCGGGACACCATTTAGTAATGGCTACACCTTC.

This clonotype has ten or more counts. V and J are TRBV7-6 and TRBJ2-2; 10 positions agree with TRBD2. The germline V gene has CDR1 SGHVS and CDR2 FNYEAQ. The CDR3 covers 15 residues. J lost 4 bases, V lost 5 bases, and 4 bases had no gene match. The CDR3 here is CASSGTSAFTGELFF. The CDR3 coding sequence is TGTGCCAGCAGCGGGACTAGCGCCTTCACCGGGGAGCTGTTTTTT.

The rearrangement links TRBV20-1 to TRBJ2-1, with D possibly TRBD2 on 6 matching bases. The CDR3 spans 15 residues. CDR1 and CDR2 from the germline V gene are DFQATT and SNEGSKA (reference sequence). Trimming pared 3 bases from V and 4 bases from J, leaving 16 bases between. In nucleotides, the CDR3 is TGCAGTGCTAGTCCAGCGGGCAACGGGTACAATGAGCAGTTCTTC. Translation: CSASPAGNGYNEQFF.

This clonotype was seen at least ten times. V gene TRBV4-3 combines with J gene TRBJ2-3, with D possibly called TRBD1 or TRBD2 (5 bases each). There are 16 residues in the CDR3. The germline gives CDR1 LGHNA, CDR2 YSLEER. V was trimmed by 0 bases and J by 3 bases, leaving 13 bases between them. CDR3 nucleotides: TGCGCCAGCAGCCAAGACCCCCGGGACCGTACAGATACGCAGTATTTT. Its protein product is CASSQDPRDRTDTQYF.

At least ten counts were recorded for this clonotype. V usage is TRBV7-2 and J usage is TRBJ2-4; D is perhaps TRBD2 (6 bases). The V gene's germline CDR1 is SGHTA and CDR2 FQGNSA. CDR3 length: 13 amino acids. Trimming removed 8 bases from V and 8 bases from J, with 16 bases in between. The CDR3 protein is CASGVGGEDIQYF. DNA for the CDR3: TGTGCCAGCGGTGTAGGTGGGGAGGACATTCAGTACTTC.

At least ten counts were recorded for this clonotype. The chain combines TRBV9 with TRBJ2-1, with 9 bases matching TRBD2. Germline V lookup: CDR1 SGDLS, CDR2 YYNGEE. The CDR3 loop spans 13 amino acids. Germline trimming cut 3 bases from V and 6 bases from J; bases unmatched to any gene: 1. The CDR3 sequence is CASSASGINEQFF. As DNA, the CDR3 is TGTGCCAGCAGCGCTAGCGGGATCAATGAGCAGTTCTTC.

This clonotype has a single count. With a much larger clone just one base away, this may be a read error. The V and J genes are TRBV12-3 or TRBV12-4 and TRBJ2-7, with 10 bases that match TRBD1. The CDR3 is made up of 14 amino acids. This chain's CDR3 is CASSLSTGGYERYF. DNA of the CDR3: TGTGCCAGCAGTCTCTCGACAGGGGGCTACGAGCGGTACTTC.

The chain combines TRBV7-3 with TRBJ2-7; possible D gene TRBD2, 6 bases. V gave up 1 base and J gave up 3 bases, with 13 bases separating them. The CDR3 has 15 residues. CDR1 and CDR2 from the germline V gene are SGHTA and FQGTGA. The CDR3 DNA follows: TGTGCCAGCAGCTTAAACCCCACGACTAGCTACGAGCAGTACTTC. Protein sequence: CASSLNPTTSYEQYF.

The chain links TRBV24-1 to TRBJ2-1, with D hard to call. The germline V gene has CDR1 KGHDR and CDR2 SFDVKD. Trimming cost V 4 bases and J 0 bases, with 6 bases left between them. CDR3 length: 14 amino acids. CDR3 bases: TGTGCCACCAGTGACCGTAGCTCCTACAATGAGCAGTTCTTC. Translating it yields CATSDRSSYNEQFF.